Listed here are 3 T cell receptor beta chains from one sample, sequenced in a study of cytomegalovirus exposure and HLA in healthy donors. Libraries were prepared by immunoSEQ multiplex PCR; TCRdb keeps only in-frame clonotypes and omits some of them. The sample records under 400,000 clones, roughly 90% being singletons. The source material was PBMCs. The receptors here all came from a young woman in good health and CMV-seronegative.

The V and J genes are TRBV29-1 and TRBJ2-2, with 8 nucleotides matching TRBD1. The CDR3 covers 14 residues. The J segment lost 1 base and the V segment lost 4 bases, leaving 2 bases of the junction unmatched. Germline CDR1 SQVTM, CDR2 ANQGSEA. The CDR3 protein is CSVATGENTGELFF. The CDR3, as DNA: TGCAGCGTTGCGACAGGGGAGAACACCGGGGAGCTGTTTTTT.

The table lists this clone with a count of one. The genes are TRBV6-6 and TRBJ1-2; D is uncertain. The CDR3 has 15 residues. The V gene lost 0 bases and the J gene lost 0 bases, with 8 bases spanning the gap. CDR1 and CDR2 (germline): MNHNY, SVGAGI (reference sequence). CDR3 loop: CASSYSLDSNYGYTF. The DNA of the CDR3 is TGTGCCAGCAGTTACTCCCTGGACTCTAACTATGGCTACACCTTC.

The rearrangement uses TRBV28 and TRBJ2-7; no firm D call. The V end was cut by 3 bases, the J end by 2 bases, with 5 bases between. Looked up from germline, CDR1 is MDHEN and CDR2 is SYDVKM. CDR3 size: 12 residues. CDR3 coding DNA: TGTGCCAGCAGTTTTCTAACCTACGAGCAGTACTTC. It encodes CASSFLTYEQYF.